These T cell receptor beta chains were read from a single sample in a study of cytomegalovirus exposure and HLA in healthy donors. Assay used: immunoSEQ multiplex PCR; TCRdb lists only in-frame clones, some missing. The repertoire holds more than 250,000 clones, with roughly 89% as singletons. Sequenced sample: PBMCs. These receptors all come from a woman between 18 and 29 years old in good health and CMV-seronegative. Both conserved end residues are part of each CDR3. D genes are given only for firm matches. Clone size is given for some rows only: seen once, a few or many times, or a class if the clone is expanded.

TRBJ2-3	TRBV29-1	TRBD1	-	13	CSVEKGAADTQYF	TGCAGCGTTGAGAAGGGGGCGGCGGATACGCAGTATTTT
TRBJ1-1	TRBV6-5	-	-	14	CASRMRGLNTEAFF	TGTGCCAGCAGGATGCGGGGCTTGAACACTGAAGCTTTCTTT
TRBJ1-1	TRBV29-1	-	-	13	CSVRTHRDTEAFF	TGCAGCGTCCGGACACACCGGGACACTGAAGCTTTCTTT
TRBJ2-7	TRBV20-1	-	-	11	CSLKSSYEQYF	TGCAGTCTCAAGAGCTCCTACGAGCAGTACTTC
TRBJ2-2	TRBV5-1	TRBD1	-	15	CASSFGTEYTGELFF	TGCGCCAGCAGCTTTGGGACAGAATACACCGGGGAGCTGTTTTTT
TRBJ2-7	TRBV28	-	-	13	CASSFPFGGEQYF	TGTGCCAGCAGTTTTCCATTCGGGGGCGAGCAGTACTTC
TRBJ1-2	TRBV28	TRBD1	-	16	CASSPPGQGAGYGYTF	TGTGCCAGCAGCCCCCCAGGACAGGGGGCAGGCTATGGCTACACCTTC
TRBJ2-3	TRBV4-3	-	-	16	CASSQESGYPTDTQYF	TGCGCCAGCAGCCAAGAGTCAGGTTACCCCACAGATACGCAGTATTTT
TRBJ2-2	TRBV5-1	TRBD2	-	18	CASSLGLPGLANTGELFF	TGCGCCAGCAGCTTGGGCCTCCCGGGACTAGCGAACACCGGGGAGCTGTTTTTT
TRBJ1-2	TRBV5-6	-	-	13	CASSAQPNYGYTF	TGTGCCAGCAGCGCACAGCCAAACTATGGCTACACCTTC
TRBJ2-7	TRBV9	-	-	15	CASSVEMGLNYEQYF	TGTGCCAGCAGCGTAGAAATGGGACTCAACTACGAGCAGTACTTC
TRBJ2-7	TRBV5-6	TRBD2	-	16	CASSAGLAGDAYEQYF	TGTGCCAGCAGCGCCGGACTAGCGGGAGATGCCTACGAGCAGTACTTC
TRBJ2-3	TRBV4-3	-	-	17	CASSQDSKSSGTDTQYF	TGCGCCAGCAGCCAGGACAGTAAAAGTAGTGGCACAGATACGCAGTATTTT
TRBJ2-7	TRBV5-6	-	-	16	CASSLKGRARAYEQYF	TGTGCCAGCAGCTTAAAAGGTAGGGCCAGGGCCTACGAGCAGTACTTC
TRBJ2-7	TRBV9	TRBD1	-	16	CASSLGQGVSVYEQYF	TGTGCCAGCAGCCTAGGACAGGGTGTGTCGGTTTACGAGCAGTACTTC
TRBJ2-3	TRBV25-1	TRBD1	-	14	CASTNRGQGDTQYF	TGTGCCAGCACAAACAGGGGCCAGGGGGATACGCAGTATTTT
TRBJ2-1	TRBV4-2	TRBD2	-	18	CASSQGPSSGLSYNEQFF	TGTGCCAGCAGCCAAGGCCCCTCTAGCGGGCTCTCCTACAATGAGCAGTTCTTC
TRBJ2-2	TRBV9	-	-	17	CASSVPRGTAETGELFF	TGTGCCAGCAGCGTACCCCGGGGAACAGCCGAAACCGGGGAGCTGTTTTTT
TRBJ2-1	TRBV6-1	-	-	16	CASSELPRGSYNEQFF	TGTGCCAGCAGCGAACTCCCGAGAGGCTCCTACAATGAGCAGTTCTTC
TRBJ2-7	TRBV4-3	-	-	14	CASSQGPQSYEQYF	TGCGCCAGCAGCCAAGGCCCACAGTCCTACGAGCAGTACTTC
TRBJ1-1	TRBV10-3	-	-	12	CAIRTGNTEAFF	TGTGCCATCAGAACAGGAAACACTGAAGCTTTCTTT
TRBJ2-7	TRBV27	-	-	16	CASSLFRRDRNYEQYF	TGTGCCAGCAGTTTATTCCGGCGGGACAGAAACTACGAGCAGTACTTC
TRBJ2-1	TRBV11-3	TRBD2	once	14	CASSLSSGAGEQFF	TGTGCCAGCAGCTTGTCTAGCGGGGCGGGTGAGCAGTTCTTC
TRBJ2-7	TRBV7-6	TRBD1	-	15	CASSRSGTATYEQYF	TGTGCCAGCAGCCGATCCGGGACAGCAACCTACGAGCAGTACTTC
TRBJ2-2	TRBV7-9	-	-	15	CASSLDRGNTGELFF	TGTGCCAGCAGCTTAGATCGGGGGAACACCGGGGAGCTGTTTTTT
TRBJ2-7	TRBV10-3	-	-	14	CAIKAPDPTGEQYF	TGTGCCATCAAGGCCCCCGACCCTACGGGCGAGCAGTACTTC
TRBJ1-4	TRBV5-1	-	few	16	CASSPTSGATNEKLFF	TGCGCCAGCAGCCCCACTTCAGGGGCAACTAATGAAAAACTGTTTTTT
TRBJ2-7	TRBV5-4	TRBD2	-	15	CASSTRAGSGHEQYF	TGTGCCAGCAGCACAAGAGCGGGATCGGGCCACGAGCAGTACTTC
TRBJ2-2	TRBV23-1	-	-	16	CASSQIAPGDTGELFF	TGCGCCAGCAGTCAAATCGCCCCAGGGGACACCGGGGAGCTGTTTTTT
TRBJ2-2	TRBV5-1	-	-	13	CATASIGTGELFF	TGCGCCACCGCTAGTATCGGCACCGGGGAGCTGTTTTTT
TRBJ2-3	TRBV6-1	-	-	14	CASSEGGGTDTQYF	TGTGCCAGCAGTGAAGGCGGGGGCACAGATACGCAGTATTTT
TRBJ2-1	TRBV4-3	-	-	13	CASSQEAQNEQFF	TGCGCCAGCAGCCAAGAGGCCCAGAATGAGCAGTTCTTC
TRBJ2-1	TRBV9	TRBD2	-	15	CASSEPGLADNEQFF	TGTGCCAGCAGCGAACCGGGACTAGCGGACAATGAGCAGTTCTTC
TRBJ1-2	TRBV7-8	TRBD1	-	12	CASADRGDGYTF	TGTGCCAGCGCTGACAGGGGAGATGGCTACACCTTC
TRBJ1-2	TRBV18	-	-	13	CASSPGGGYGYTF	TGTGCCAGCTCACCCGGGGGTGGCTATGGCTACACCTTC
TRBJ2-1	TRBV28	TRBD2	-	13	CASSKAVAGKQFF	TGTGCCAGCAGTAAGGCGGTAGCGGGGAAGCAGTTCTTC
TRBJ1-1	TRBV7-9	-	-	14	CASSTGQANTEAFF	TGTGCCAGCAGCACGGGACAAGCCAACACTGAAGCTTTCTTT
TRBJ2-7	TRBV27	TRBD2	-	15	CASSLWGGEAYEQYF	TGTGCCAGCAGTTTATGGGGGGGAGAGGCCTACGAGCAGTACTTC
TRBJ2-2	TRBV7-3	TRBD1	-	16	CASSPHEGAGTGELFF	TGTGCCAGCAGCCCTCACGAGGGGGCTGGCACCGGGGAGCTGTTTTTT
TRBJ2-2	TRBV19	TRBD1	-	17	CASIPRDRGLGTGELFF	TGTGCCAGTATCCCCCGGGACAGGGGGCTGGGAACCGGGGAGCTGTTTTTT
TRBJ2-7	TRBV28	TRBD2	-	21	CASTPFSFPGLAGKVSYEQYF	TGTGCCAGCACCCCATTTTCGTTCCCGGGACTAGCGGGGAAAGTCTCCTACGAGCAGTACTTC
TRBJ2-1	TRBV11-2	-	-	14	CASSFVGAGGEQFF	TGTGCCAGCAGCTTCGTCGGGGCCGGGGGTGAGCAGTTCTTC
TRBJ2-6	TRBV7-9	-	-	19	CASSLAVTGWTSGANVLTF	TGTGCCAGCAGCTTAGCGGTCACGGGGTGGACGTCCGGGGCCAACGTCCTGACTTTC
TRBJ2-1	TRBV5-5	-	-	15	CASSLGSGSYNEQFF	TGTGCCAGCAGCTTGGGGTCGGGTTCCTACAATGAGCAGTTCTTC
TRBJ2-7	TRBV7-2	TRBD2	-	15	CASSPLAGGWLEQYF	TGTGCCAGCAGCCCGTTAGCGGGAGGCTGGCTCGAGCAGTACTTC
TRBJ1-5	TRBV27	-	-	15	CASSLNKGRDQPQHF	TGTGCCAGCAGTTTAAATAAGGGGCGAGACCAGCCCCAGCATTTT
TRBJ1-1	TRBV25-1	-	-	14	CASSDPAGQPEAFF	TGTGCCAGCAGTGACCCCGCCGGACAGCCTGAAGCTTTCTTT
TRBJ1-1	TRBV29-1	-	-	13	CSVEGGWGTEAFF	TGCAGCGTTGAGGGGGGTTGGGGCACTGAAGCTTTCTTT
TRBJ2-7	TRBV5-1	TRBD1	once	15	CASSLATGDPYEQYF	TGCGCCAGCAGCTTGGCAACAGGGGACCCCTACGAGCAGTACTTC
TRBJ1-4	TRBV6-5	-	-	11	CASSSGRGLFF	TGTGCCAGCAGTTCCGGCAGGGGCCTGTTTTTT
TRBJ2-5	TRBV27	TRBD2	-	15	CASSLYPSGSQTQYF	TGTGCCAGCAGTTTATACCCCAGCGGGAGCCAGACCCAGTACTTC
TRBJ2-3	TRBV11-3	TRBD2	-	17	CASSPRLAGESTDTQYF	TGTGCCAGCAGCCCGCGACTAGCGGGAGAGTCCACAGATACGCAGTATTTT
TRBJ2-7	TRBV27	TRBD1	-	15	CASSQTRTGVDEQYF	TGTGCCAGCAGCCAGACCCGGACAGGGGTCGACGAGCAGTACTTC
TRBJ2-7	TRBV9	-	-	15	CASSVGGGPAYEQYF	TGTGCCAGCAGCGTAGGAGGGGGACCCGCCTACGAGCAGTACTTC
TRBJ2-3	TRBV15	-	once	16	CATSRDLRQGSDTQYF	TGTGCCACCAGCAGAGACTTACGGCAGGGCTCAGATACGCAGTATTTT
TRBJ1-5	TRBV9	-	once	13	CASSVGSEQPQHF	TGTGCCAGCAGCGTAGGAAGTGAGCAGCCCCAGCATTTT
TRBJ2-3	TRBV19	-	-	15	CASRQDLVPTDTQYF	TGTGCCAGTAGACAGGACCTCGTCCCCACAGATACGCAGTATTTT
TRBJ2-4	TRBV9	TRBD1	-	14	CASSLKGGGDIQYF	TGTGCCAGCAGCCTCAAAGGGGGCGGCGACATTCAGTACTTC
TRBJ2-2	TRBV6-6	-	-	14	CASNSALNTGELFF	TGTGCCAGCAATAGCGCCCTGAACACCGGGGAGCTGTTTTTT